These 9 T cell receptor beta chains were all obtained from the same sample, sequenced in a study of control samples from healthy donors and cancer patients. Sequencing was performed with immunoSEQ multiplex PCR; in TCRdb, only in-frame clones are kept and a portion is missing. The data show roughly 98,000 clones, over 85% seen once. The sample comprised blood. These receptors were collected from a man aged 18 to 29 in good health.

The rearrangement joins TRBV6-6 to TRBJ1-4; no firm D call. Deletions cut 0 bases from V and 5 bases from J, with 7 bases between. Germline loops: CDR1 MNHNY, CDR2 SVGAGI (reference sequence). This CDR3 region has 14 residues. The CDR3 nucleotides are TGTGCCAGCAGTTACTCGGCCGGAAATGAAAAACTGTTTTTT. Translated, it gives CASSYSAGNEKLFF.

The chain links TRBV18 to TRBJ1-4, with 8 nucleotides matching TRBD1. The J segment lost 5 bases and the V segment lost 4 bases, leaving 0 bases of the junction unmatched. The CDR3 totals 13 residues. Germline CDR1 KGHSH, CDR2 LQKENI. The CDR3 region is CASSRTGNEKLFF. The CDR3 region has the DNA TGTGCCAGCTCACGGACAGGGAATGAAAAACTGTTTTTT.

This chain joins TRBV6-5 and TRBJ1-2; D ambiguous. Trimming removed 6 bases from V and 6 bases from J, with 11 bases in between. The CDR3 length is 12 residues. Germline-derived CDR1 and CDR2 are MNHEY and SVGAGI. The CDR3 DNA reads TGTGCCAGCAGCCAAGCGGGGAATGGCTACACCTTC. Its protein is CASSQAGNGYTF.

The chain employs TRBV9 and TRBJ2-7, with 7 bases matching TRBD2. The CDR3 is 13 residues long. The V gene's germline CDR1 is SGDLS and CDR2 YYNGEE. V shed 3 bases, J shed 6 bases, and the junction held 6 bases outside the gene matches. For the CDR3, the DNA is TGTGCCAGCAGCGGACAAGCGGGACGCGAGCAGTACTTC. Translated, it gives CASSGQAGREQYF.

This clone has just one count. This rearrangement joins TRBV10-2 to TRBJ1-3, with D possibly matching TRBD1 (5 bases). In germline, CDR1 is WSHSY, CDR2 SAAADI. The CDR3 loop spans 16 amino acids. V lost 3 bases and J 0 bases, leaving 12 bases between the germline ends. CDR3 bases: TGCGCCAGCAGTGATGGGACGGAAAGCTCTGGAAACACCATATATTTT. This sequence encodes CASSDGTESSGNTIYF.

The rearrangement links TRBV14 to TRBJ2-2; D is unclear. Germline-derived CDR1 and CDR2 are SGHDN and FVKESK. The CDR3 is 17 amino acids. V shed 0 bases and J shed 0 bases, with 11 bases lying between them. In DNA form, the CDR3 reads TGTGCCAGCAGCCAAGAGAAGGCAGCGACGAACACCGGGGAGCTGTTTTTT. Residues: CASSQEKAATNTGELFF.

The rearrangement joins TRBV30 to TRBJ1-4; D uncertain. Germline V lookup: CDR1 GTSNPN, CDR2 SVGIG (reference sequence). V lost 3 bases, J lost 4 bases, and 15 bases lay in between. The CDR3 runs 15 residues. CDR3 DNA sequence: TGTGCCTGGAGCGTAGGAAGCACTTTTAATGAAAAACTGTTTTTT. It specifies CAWSVGSTFNEKLFF. Combining the CDR3 with reference TRBV30 and TRBJ1-4 gives the whole variable domain SQTIHQWPATLVQPVGSPLSLECTVEGTSNPNLYWYRQAAGRGLQLLFYSVGIGQISSEVPQNLSASRPQDRQFILSSKKLLLSDSGFYLCAWSVGSTFNEKLFFGSGTQLSVL.

The CDR3 coding sequence is TGTGCCAGCAGTTCTTACGACAGTACTAACTATGGCTACACCTTC. This encodes CASSSYDSTNYGYTF. The genes are TRBV2 and TRBJ1-2; D perhaps matches TRBD1 (5 bases). V was trimmed by 5 bases and J by 0 bases, leaving 13 bases between them. The CDR3 is made up of 15 amino acids. CDR1 and CDR2 (germline): SNHLY, FYNNEI.

This chain's CDR3 is CSATRQSEAFF. Written as DNA, the CDR3 is TGCAGTGCTACCCGACAGAGCGAAGCTTTCTTT. This chain connects TRBV20-1 to TRBJ1-1, with a tentative D call TRBD1 (5 bases). Trimming removed 4 bases from V and 8 bases from J, with 11 bases in between. CDR3 size: 11 residues. CDR1 and CDR2 (germline): DFQATT, SNEGSKA (reference sequence).